Each of the 23 T cell receptor beta chains below was sequenced from the same sample in a study of beta chain features in type 1 diabetes (dated by TCRdb to 2016 to 2019). Results the study describes overall, beyond this receptor: A moderate but significant shortening of TCRB CDR3 length was observed in type 1 diabetes patients in all four CD4+ subsets.

No antigen has been assigned to these receptors. The method was the immunoSEQ multiplex PCR assay. The entire isolated RNA was reverse transcribed using the High Capacity cDNA Reverse Transcription Kit, and thus expressed TCRB transcripts were sequenced. TCRdb mirrors the immuneACCESS table, restricted to in-frame sequences. Some clones are absent from its copies; in checked studies, under half trace to an unresolved V gene, and the reason for the others is unknown. In this sample the table shows 300,000 to 350,000 clones, roughly 14% of which occur a single time. Roughly 0.015% of the sample is held by the ten biggest clonotypes. Material for sequencing was naive CD4+ T cells from blood. The cell subset or site label on this specimen signifies: true naive CD4+ T cells. The receptors shown here come from a woman aged 18 to 35 with type 1 diabetes.

Only a few counts were recorded for this clone. This chain links TRBV23-1 with TRBJ2-7; D is perhaps TRBD1 (5 bases). TRBV23-1 is given ORF status, its function remaining uncertain. The CDR3 totals 16 residues. The V end was cut by 1 base, the J end by 3 bases, with 16 bases between. The CDR3 coding sequence is TGCGCCAGCAGTCAATATTTGCAGGGTTTTCGCTACGAGCAGTACGTC. It yields the protein CASSQYLQGFRYEQYV.

Here the CDR3 DNA reads TGTGCCAGCAGCTTGGGCAGGGGAAACGAGCAGTACGTC. Translation gives CASSLGRGNEQYV. V gene TRBV7-2 combines with J gene TRBJ2-7; weak D call: TRBD1 (6 bases). Germline V gives CDR1 SGHTA, CDR2 FQGNSA. Trimming pared 3 bases from V and 5 bases from J, leaving 11 bases between. The CDR3 totals 13 residues.

The chain employs TRBV29-1 and TRBJ2-1, with 11 bases identical to TRBD2. Germline values: CDR1 SQVTM, CDR2 ANQGSEA. CDR3 size: 15 residues. The V and J ends lost 4 bases and 4 bases, in that order; junction bases with no gene match: 6. Here the CDR3 DNA reads TGCAGCGTTGGATATAGACTAGCGGGATACAATGAGCAGTTCTTC. Residues: CSVGYRLAGYNEQFF.

The chain combines TRBV5-1 with TRBJ2-1, with 11 bases lining up with TRBD1. CDR1 is SGHRS and CDR2 is YFSETQ in the germline V gene. This CDR3 has 14 amino acids. V trimming: 7 bases; J trimming: 6 bases; junction bases outside the gene matches: 6. Written as DNA, the CDR3 is TGCGCCAGCCTTGCGGGACAGGGGGTCAATGAGCAGTTCTTC. Amino acids: CASLAGQGVNEQFF.

This clone showed up just a few times. This chain connects TRBV19 to TRBJ2-2, with D maybe TRBD1 (6 bases). Per germline, CDR1 LNHDA and CDR2 SQIVND (reference sequence). The CDR3 contains 15 residues. Deletions cut 9 bases from V and 2 bases from J, with 16 bases between. The CDR3 nucleotides are TGTGCCAGCTGCCTGGGGACACTTAACACCGGGGAGCTGTTTTTT. This translates into CASCLGTLNTGELFF.

This clone was seen a few times. This chain connects TRBV9 to TRBJ2-2; D remains unclear. The germline V and J ends were trimmed by 1 base and 6 bases, with 4 bases remaining between them. Germline CDR1 is SGDLS and CDR2 is YYNGEE. This CDR3 has 12 residues. The CDR3 sequence is CASSVYSGELFF. Written as DNA, the CDR3 is TGTGCCAGCAGCGTATACTCCGGGGAGCTGTTTTTT.

Only a few counts were recorded for this clone. V gene TRBV30 combines with J gene TRBJ1-1; the D gene is possibly TRBD1 (5 bases). Germline CDR1 and CDR2: GTSNPN and SVGIG (reference sequence). This CDR3 is 12 amino acids long. V lost 3 bases and J lost 4, with 9 bases in between. The CDR3 DNA is TGTGCCTGGAGGCAGGGAGGCACTGAAGCTTTCTTT. Protein sequence: CAWRQGGTEAFF.

The chain combines TRBV19 with TRBJ1-2; 8 bases map to TRBD1. CDR1 and CDR2 from the germline V gene are LNHDA and SQIVND (reference sequence). V trimming: 3 bases; J trimming: 4 bases; junction bases outside the gene matches: 1. The CDR3 loop spans 13 amino acids. Here the CDR3 reads CASSIGTGYGYTF. The CDR3 DNA reads TGTGCCAGTAGTATCGGGACAGGCTATGGCTACACCTTC.

This clone came up a few times. This chain links TRBV6-6 with TRBJ2-7; 11 bases fit TRBD1. The ends lost 6 bases at V and 4 bases at J; junction bases unmatched: 5. The CDR3 loop spans 14 amino acids. The V gene's germline CDR1 is MNHNY and CDR2 SVGAGI (reference sequence). The CDR3 protein is CASRVGQGVYEQYV. CDR3 nucleotides: TGTGCCAGCAGAGTGGGACAGGGGGTGTACGAGCAGTACGTC.

The V gene is TRBV29-1, the J gene TRBJ1-2; 12 bases align to TRBD1. Losses at the gene ends were 7 bases for V and 8 bases for J; bases not matched to a gene: 8. The length of the CDR3 is 13 residues. Germline V gives CDR1 SQVTM, CDR2 ANQGSEA. CDR3: CSASGQGARGYTF. Written as DNA, the CDR3 is TGCAGCGCGTCGGGACAGGGGGCGCGGGGCTACACCTTC.

This clone showed up just a few times. The gene calls are TRBV5-1 and TRBJ2-5, with TRBD2 matching 10 bases. In germline, CDR1 is SGHRS, CDR2 YFSETQ. The ends lost 2 bases at V and 5 bases at J; junction bases unmatched: 3. The CDR3 is 14 amino acids. The CDR3 DNA follows: TGCGCCAGCAGCTTTAGCGGGAGGTTGGAGACCCAGTACTTC. Translated, it gives CASSFSGRLETQYF.

V gene TRBV19 combines with J gene TRBJ1-2, with 11 bases identical to TRBD1. This CDR3 is built from 14 residues. The V segment lost 7 bases and the J segment 8 bases; nucleotides outside the gene matches: 9. CDR1 is LNHDA, CDR2 SQIVND, per germline (reference sequence). The CDR3 sequence: CASTPGQGVGGYTF. The CDR3 coding sequence is TGTGCCAGTACCCCGGGACAGGGGGTAGGCGGCTACACCTTC.

This clone was recorded a few times. The J gene is TRBJ2-1, the V gene TRBV9, with a tentative D call TRBD1 (5 bases). Trimming removed 2 bases at V and 7 bases at J, with 25 bases between. Germline values: CDR1 SGDLS, CDR2 YYNGEE. This CDR3 has 18 amino acids. CDR3 residues: CASSVPPGRAGIINEQFF. Written as DNA, the CDR3 is TGTGCCAGCAGCGTCCCCCCCGGACGGGCAGGGATAATTAATGAGCAGTTCTTC.

The chain couples TRBV7-9 to TRBJ2-3; the D gene is possibly TRBD1 (6 bases). CDR3 length equals 15 residues. V dropped 6 bases and J dropped 2 bases, with 15 bases sitting between them. The germline gives CDR1 SEHNR, CDR2 FQNEAQ (reference sequence). The CDR3: CASRHDRMNTDTQYF. CDR3 in DNA: TGTGCCAGCAGACACGACAGGATGAACACAGATACGCAGTATTTT.

The rearrangement links TRBV19 to TRBJ1-1; possible D gene TRBD1, 5 bases. The CDR3 is 13 amino acids. V gave up 5 bases and J gave up 2 bases, with 9 bases separating them. Germline loops: CDR1 LNHDA, CDR2 SQIVND (reference sequence). The CDR3 loop reads CASSSGPNTEAFF. In DNA form, the CDR3 reads TGTGCCAGTAGTTCAGGGCCCAACACTGAAGCTTTCTTT.

This clone has a handful of counts. The V and J genes are TRBV7-2 and TRBJ2-3, with unresolved D. From germline, CDR1 is SGHTA and CDR2 FQGNSA. Trimming stripped 5 bases from V and 2 bases from J, with 5 bases between. This CDR3 comprises 12 residues. CDR3 protein: CASSPNTDTQYF. Here the CDR3 DNA reads TGTGCCAGCAGCCCCAACACAGATACGCAGTATTTT. Full variable domain (rest looked up from reference TRBV7-2 and TRBJ2-3): GAGVSQSPSNKVTEKGKDVELRCDPISGHTALYWYRQSLGQGLEFLIYFQGNSAPDKSGLPSDRFSAERTGGSVSTLTIQRTQQEDSAVYLCASSPNTDTQYFGPGTRLTVL.

The V and J genes are TRBV7-2 and TRBJ2-3; perhaps TRBD2 as D (6 bases). V was cut by 4 bases and J by 4 bases, with 9 bases left in between. The CDR3 runs to 13 residues. The germline V gene encodes CDR1 SGHTA and CDR2 FQGNSA. The chain's CDR3 is CASSSGTADTQYF. CDR3 nucleotide sequence: TGTGCCAGCAGCTCAGGGACTGCAGATACGCAGTATTTT.

The chain carries TRBV7-9 and TRBJ1-5, with TRBD1 identical over 7 bases. V was pared by 1 base and J by 0 bases, with 3 bases of the junction left unmatched. Germline lookup yields CDR1 SEHNR and CDR2 FQNEAQ (reference sequence). This CDR3 comprises 16 residues. CDR3 sequence reads: CASSLGTGDSNQPQHF. The CDR3 region has the DNA TGTGCCAGCAGCTTAGGCACAGGGGATAGCAATCAGCCCCAGCATTTT.

This clone was counted only a few times. CDR3 nucleotide sequence: TGTGCCAGCACTCGGGACTCCCTCTACGAGCAGTACGTC. This encodes CASTRDSLYEQYV. V usage is TRBV6-6 and J usage is TRBJ2-7, with D possibly matching TRBD2 (6 bases). Germline-derived CDR1 and CDR2 are MNHNY and SVGAGI (reference sequence). V gave up 7 bases and J gave up 3 bases, with 13 bases separating them. The CDR3 consists of 13 residues.

J is TRBJ2-7 and V is TRBV15, with 7 bases that match TRBD2. Germline V gene data show CDR1 as LNHNV and CDR2 as YYDKDF (reference sequence). The length of the CDR3 is 14 residues. The V and J ends lost 0 bases and 8 bases, in that order; junction bases with no gene match: 7. CDR3 region: CATSRDRGGRKQYV. CDR3 nucleotide sequence: TGTGCCACCAGCAGAGATAGAGGCGGGAGAAAGCAGTACGTC.

This chain connects TRBV6-6 to TRBJ2-5; 15 bases match TRBD2. The CDR3 covers 15 residues. Germline values: CDR1 MNHNY, CDR2 SVGAGI (reference sequence). V lost 5 bases and J lost 8; bases outside the gene matches: 6. The CDR3 DNA reads TGTGCCAGCAGTGGACTAGCGGGAGGGGGTCAAACCCAGTACTTC. The encoded protein is CASSGLAGGGQTQYF.

The table lists this clone with a few counts. This chain links TRBV5-1 with TRBJ1-2; 10 nucleotides line up with TRBD1. The CDR3 covers 16 residues. The germline V gene encodes CDR1 SGHRS and CDR2 YFSETQ. Unmatched junction bases numbered 14, after V lost 3 bases and J lost 9 bases. For the CDR3, the DNA is TGCGCCAGCAGCTCCGGTAGCAATCCGGGACAGGGGAGCTACACCTTC. This sequence encodes CASSSGSNPGQGSYTF.

The chain carries TRBV5-1 and TRBJ2-5, with 7 bases identical to TRBD1. Germline CDR1 is SGHRS and CDR2 is YFSETQ. The J segment lost 5 bases and the V segment lost 1 base, leaving 5 bases of the junction unmatched. The CDR3 is made up of 14 amino acids. This chain's CDR3 is CASSLSGGAETQYF. CDR3 bases: TGCGCCAGCAGCTTGTCAGGGGGAGCGGAGACCCAGTACTTC. Drawing the rest from reference TRBV5-1 and TRBJ2-5, the complete variable domain is KAGVTQTPRYLIKTRGQQVTLSCSPISGHRSVSWYQQTPGQGLQFLFEYFSETQRNKGNFPGRFSGRQFSNSRSEMNVSTLELGDSALYLCASSLSGGAETQYFGPGTRLLVL.